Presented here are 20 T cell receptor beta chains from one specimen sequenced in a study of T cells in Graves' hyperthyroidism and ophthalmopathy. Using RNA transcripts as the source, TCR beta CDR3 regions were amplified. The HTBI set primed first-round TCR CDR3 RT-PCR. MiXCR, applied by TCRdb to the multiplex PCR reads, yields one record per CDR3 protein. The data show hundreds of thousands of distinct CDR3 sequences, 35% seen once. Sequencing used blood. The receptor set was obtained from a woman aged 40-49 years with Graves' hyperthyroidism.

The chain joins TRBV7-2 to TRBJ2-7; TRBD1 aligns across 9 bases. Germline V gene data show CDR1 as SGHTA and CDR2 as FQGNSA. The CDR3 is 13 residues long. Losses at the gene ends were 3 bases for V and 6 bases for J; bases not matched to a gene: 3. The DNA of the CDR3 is TGTGCCAGCAGCTTTACAGGGGGCGGCGAGCAGTACTTC. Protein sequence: CASSFTGGGEQYF. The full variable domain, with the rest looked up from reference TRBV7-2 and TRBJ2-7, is GAGVSQSPSNKVTEKGKDVELRCDPISGHTALYWYRQSLGQGLEFLIYFQGNSAPDKSGLPSDRFSAERTGGSVSTLTIQRTQQEDSAVYLCASSFTGGGEQYFGPGTRLTVT.

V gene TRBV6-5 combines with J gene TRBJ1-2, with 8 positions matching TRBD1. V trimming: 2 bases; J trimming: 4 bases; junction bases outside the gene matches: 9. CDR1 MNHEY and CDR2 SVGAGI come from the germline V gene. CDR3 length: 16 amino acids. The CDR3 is CASSYVLGTGLYGYTF. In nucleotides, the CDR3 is TGTGCCAGCAGTTACGTCTTGGGGACAGGACTCTATGGCTACACCTTC.

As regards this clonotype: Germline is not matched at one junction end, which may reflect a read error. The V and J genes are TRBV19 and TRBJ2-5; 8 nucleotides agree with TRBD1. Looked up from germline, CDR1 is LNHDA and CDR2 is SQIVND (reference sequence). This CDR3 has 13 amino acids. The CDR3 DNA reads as TGTGCTAGTACAGCGACAGGGGAAGAGACCCAGTACTTC. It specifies CASTATGEETQYF.

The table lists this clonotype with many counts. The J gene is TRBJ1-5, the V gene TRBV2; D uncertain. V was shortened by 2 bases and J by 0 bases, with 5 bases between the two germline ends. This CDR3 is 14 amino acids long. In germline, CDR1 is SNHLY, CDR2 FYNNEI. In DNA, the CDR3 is TGTGCCAGCAGTGAAACTAATAGCAATCAGCCCCAGCATTTT. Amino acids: CASSETNSNQPQHF.

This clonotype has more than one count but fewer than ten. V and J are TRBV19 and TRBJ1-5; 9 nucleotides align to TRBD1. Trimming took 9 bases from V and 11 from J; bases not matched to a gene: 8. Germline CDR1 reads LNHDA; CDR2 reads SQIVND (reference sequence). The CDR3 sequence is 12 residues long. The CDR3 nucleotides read TGTGCCAGCGGGACAGGGAGTAGGTCCCAGCATTTT. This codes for CASGTGSRSQHF.

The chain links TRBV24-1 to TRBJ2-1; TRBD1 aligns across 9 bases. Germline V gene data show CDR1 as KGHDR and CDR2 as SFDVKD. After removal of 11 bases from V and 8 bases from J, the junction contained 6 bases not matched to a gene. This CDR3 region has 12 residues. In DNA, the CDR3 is TGTGCCAGCCGGGACAGGGTCTATGAGCAGTTCTTC. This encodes CASRDRVYEQFF.

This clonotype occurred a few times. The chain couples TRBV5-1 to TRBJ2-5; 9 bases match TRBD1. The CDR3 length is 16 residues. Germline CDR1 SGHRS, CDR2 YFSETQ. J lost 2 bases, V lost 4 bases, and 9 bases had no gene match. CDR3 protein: CASSTDGTGLQETQYF. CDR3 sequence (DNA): TGCGCCAGCAGCACCGACGGGACAGGGTTACAAGAGACCCAGTACTTC.

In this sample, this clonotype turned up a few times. The CDR3 is CSATLGGGGTEAFF. Written as DNA, the CDR3 is TGCAGTGCTACCCTGGGGGGGGGAGGCACTGAAGCTTTCTTT. This rearrangement joins TRBV20-1 to TRBJ1-1; D may be TRBD1 (5 bases). The CDR3 spans 14 residues. Germline V CDR1 and CDR2: DFQATT, SNEGSKA (reference sequence). V was shortened by 4 bases and J by 4 bases, with 16 bases between the two germline ends.

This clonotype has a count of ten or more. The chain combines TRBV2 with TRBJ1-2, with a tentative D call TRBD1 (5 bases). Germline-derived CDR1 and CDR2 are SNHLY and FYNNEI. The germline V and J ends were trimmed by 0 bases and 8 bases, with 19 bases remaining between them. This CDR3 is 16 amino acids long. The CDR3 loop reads CASSEAPIRVAGGYTF. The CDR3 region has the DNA TGTGCCAGCAGTGAAGCGCCGATCAGGGTGGCTGGGGGCTACACCTTC.

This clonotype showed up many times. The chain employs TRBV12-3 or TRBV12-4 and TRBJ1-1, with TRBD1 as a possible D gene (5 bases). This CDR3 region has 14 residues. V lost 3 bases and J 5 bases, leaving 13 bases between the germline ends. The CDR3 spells CASSFEGPGTEAFF. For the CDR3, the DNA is TGTGCCAGCAGTTTTGAGGGCCCAGGGACTGAAGCTTTCTTT.

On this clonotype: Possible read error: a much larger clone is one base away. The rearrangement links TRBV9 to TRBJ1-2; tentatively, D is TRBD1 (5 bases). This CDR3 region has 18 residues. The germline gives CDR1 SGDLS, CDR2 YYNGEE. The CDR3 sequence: CASSVGEGRTSVNYGCTF. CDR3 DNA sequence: TGTGCCAGCAGCGTAGGGGAAGGACGGACATCGGTTAACTATGGCTGCACCTTC.

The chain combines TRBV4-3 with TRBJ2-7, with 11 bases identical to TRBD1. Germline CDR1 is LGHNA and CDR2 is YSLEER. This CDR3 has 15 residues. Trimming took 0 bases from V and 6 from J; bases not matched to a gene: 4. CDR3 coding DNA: TGCGCCAGCAGCCAAGAAGGACAGGGGGCTGGCGAGCAGTACTTC. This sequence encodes CASSQEGQGAGEQYF.

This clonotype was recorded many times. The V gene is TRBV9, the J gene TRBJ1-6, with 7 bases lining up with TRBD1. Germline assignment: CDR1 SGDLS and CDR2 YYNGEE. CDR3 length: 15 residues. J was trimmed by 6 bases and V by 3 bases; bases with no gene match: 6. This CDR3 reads CASSAAGTANSPLHF. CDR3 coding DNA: TGTGCCAGCAGCGCAGCCGGGACAGCTAATTCACCCCTCCACTTT.

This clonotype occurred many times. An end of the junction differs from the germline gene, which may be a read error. The CDR3 sequence: CASSLGDEKLFF. The CDR3 bases are TGTGCCAGCAGCTTAGGGGATGAAAAACTGTTTTTT. The chain combines TRBV12-3 or TRBV12-4 with TRBJ1-4; perhaps TRBD1 as D (5 bases). This CDR3 is 12 amino acids long.

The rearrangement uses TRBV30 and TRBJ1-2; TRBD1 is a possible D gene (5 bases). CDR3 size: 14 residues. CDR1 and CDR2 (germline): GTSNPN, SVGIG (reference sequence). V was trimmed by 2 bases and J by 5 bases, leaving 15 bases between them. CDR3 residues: CAWSSSGAPYGYTF. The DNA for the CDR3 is TGTGCCTGGAGTTCCTCCGGGGCTCCTTATGGCTACACCTTC. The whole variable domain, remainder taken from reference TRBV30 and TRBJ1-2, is SQTIHQWPATLVQPVGSPLSLECTVEGTSNPNLYWYRQAAGRGLQLLFYSVGIGQISSEVPQNLSASRPQDRQFILSSKKLLLSDSGFYLCAWSSSGAPYGYTFGSGTRLTVV.

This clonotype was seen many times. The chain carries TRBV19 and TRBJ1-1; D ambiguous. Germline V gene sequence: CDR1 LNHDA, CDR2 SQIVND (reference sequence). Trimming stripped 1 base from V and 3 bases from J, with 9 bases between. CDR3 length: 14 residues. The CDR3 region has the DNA TGTGCCAGTAGTATAGTGGAGAGATACACTGAAGCTTTCTTT. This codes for CASSIVERYTEAFF.

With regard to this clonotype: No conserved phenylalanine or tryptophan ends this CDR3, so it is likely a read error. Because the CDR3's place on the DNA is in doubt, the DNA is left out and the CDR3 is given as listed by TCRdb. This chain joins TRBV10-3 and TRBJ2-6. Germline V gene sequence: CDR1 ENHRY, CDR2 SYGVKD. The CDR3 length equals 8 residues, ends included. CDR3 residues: CAISLIGI.

In nucleotides, the CDR3 is TGCGCCAGCAGCCTCCCGACAGGGATAGTCAACGAGCAGTACTTC. Protein product: CASSLPTGIVNEQYF. The J gene is TRBJ2-7, the V gene TRBV5-1; 7 bases line up with TRBD1. Trimming at V came to 4 bases and at J to 5 bases, leaving 12 bases not matched to a gene. This CDR3 contains 15 residues. CDR1 SGHRS and CDR2 YFSETQ come from the germline V gene.

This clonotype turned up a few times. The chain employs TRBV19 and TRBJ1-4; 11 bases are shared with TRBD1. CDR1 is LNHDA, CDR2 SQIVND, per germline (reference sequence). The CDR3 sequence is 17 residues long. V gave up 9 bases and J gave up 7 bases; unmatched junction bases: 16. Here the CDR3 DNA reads TGTGCCAGCAGCTTAGCCCCCGGACAGGGGGCGGCTGAAAAACTGTTTTTT. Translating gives CASSLAPGQGAAEKLFF.

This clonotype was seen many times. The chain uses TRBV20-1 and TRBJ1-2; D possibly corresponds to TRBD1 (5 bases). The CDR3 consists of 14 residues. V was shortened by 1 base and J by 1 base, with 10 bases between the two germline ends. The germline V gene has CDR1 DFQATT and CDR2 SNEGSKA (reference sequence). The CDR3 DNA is TGCAGTGCTAGAGTAAGGGGACTTAACTATGGCTACACCTTC. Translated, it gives CSARVRGLNYGYTF.